This TCR beta chain was captured by sequencing in a study of OX40 agonist ivuxolimab in advanced cancers. Study information: Treatment of patients was with ivuxolimab, an agonistic anti-OX40 (CD134) antibody. Among those treated, three patients had partial responses, one with hepatocellular carcinoma and two with cutaneous melanoma. General study points: Partly responding patients at 0.1-3.0 mg/kg showed some of the smallest clonal expansion. Determination of antigen specificity was not performed for the expanded peripheral T cells.

As to this clone: Its antigen is unknown.

The protocol was immunoSEQ multiplex PCR, while the TCRdb copy is restricted to in-frame clones and leaves out a portion. This table has fewer than 25,000 clones, roughly 81% appearing once. With 7 bases removed from V and 2 bases from J, the gap between germline ends came to 19 bases. The germline V gene has CDR1 LNHDA and CDR2 SQIVND (reference sequence). The CDR3 has 16 amino acids. The chain combines TRBV19 with TRBJ2-3; D gene uncertain. The sequence came from an adult with an advanced solid tumor such as melanoma, head and neck, liver or kidney cancer. The sample was CD4+ or CD8+ T cells sorted from blood, taken in a trial of the OX40 agonist ivuxolimab. The CDR3 DNA reads as TGTGCCAGTACTCCAAGCCAGTACCTCTCCACAGATACGCAGTATTTT. Amino acid sequence: CASTPSQYLSTDTQYF.